The 32 T cell receptor beta chains below were found in one sample sequenced in a study of T-cell reconstitution after alpha-beta-depleted transplantation in children. The library targeted TCRbeta and was prepared with unique molecular identifiers. TCRdb reprocessed the PCR reads via MiXCR and lists one record per CDR3 protein. This sample carries 450,000 to 600,000 distinct CDR3 sequences, over 9.5% of them seen once, and the ten largest clones take just over 2%. The material was PBMCs, obtained before TCRalphabeta/CD19-depleted stem cell transplant. The source is a child between 2 and 9 years old with inherited bone marrow failure, due to receive a stem cell transplant.

This clonotype was found many times. The V gene is TRBV7-6, the J gene TRBJ2-1; D is unclear. CDR1 and CDR2 (germline): SGHVS, FNYEAQ. Trimming pared 7 bases from V and 5 bases from J, leaving 18 bases between. The CDR3 consists of 15 residues. CDR3 sequence reads: CASTPIRAWDNEQFF. The CDR3 nucleotides are TGTGCCAGCACCCCTATAAGGGCCTGGGACAATGAGCAGTTCTTC.

This clonotype showed up just a few times. The chain couples TRBV12-3 or TRBV12-4 to TRBJ2-7; TRBD1 is a possible D gene (5 bases). The CDR3 is 13 residues long. V lost 8 bases and J lost 3, with 14 bases in between. The CDR3 DNA follows: TGTGCCAGCGGTACGACAGCAATCTACGAGCAGTACTTC. Its translation is CASGTTAIYEQYF.

This clonotype turned up a few times. This chain joins TRBV28 and TRBJ2-5; D unresolved. Deletions cut 3 bases from V and 3 bases from J, with 8 bases between. The CDR3 extends over 13 amino acids. Germline CDR1 MDHEN, CDR2 SYDVKM. The CDR3 loop is CASSFLSKETQYF. In DNA, the CDR3 is TGTGCCAGCAGTTTTTTGTCCAAAGAGACCCAGTACTTC. Filled out from reference TRBV28 and TRBJ2-5, the complete variable domain reads DVKVTQSSRYLVKRTGEKVFLECVQDMDHENMFWYRQDPGLGLRLIYFSYDVKMKEKGDIPEGYSVSREKKERFSLILESASTNQTSMYLCASSFLSKETQYFGPGTRLLVL.

At least ten counts were recorded for this clonotype. One end of the junction fails to match germline, which may point to a read error. This chain joins TRBV7-7 and TRBJ2-5, with 10 bases lining up with TRBD1. From germline, CDR1 is SSHAT and CDR2 FNYEAQ (reference sequence). The length of the CDR3 is 15 residues. CDR3 sequence (DNA): TGTGCTAGCAGCTTAAGACAGGGGGCCCGCGAGACCCAGTACTTC. Protein: CASSLRQGARETQYF.

This clonotype was seen at least ten times. The J gene is TRBJ1-5, the V gene TRBV5-6; a possible D gene is TRBD1 (5 bases). CDR1 SGHDT and CDR2 YYEEEE come from the germline V gene. The V end lost 3 bases, the J end lost 0 bases, and 10 bases lay between the germline ends. The CDR3 is 15 residues long. DNA of the CDR3: TGTGCCAGCAGCTGGGGCCAATTTAGCAATCAGCCCCAGCATTTT. It specifies CASSWGQFSNQPQHF. The whole variable domain, filled in from reference TRBV5-6 and TRBJ1-5, reads DAGVTQSPTHLIKTRGQQVTLRCSPKSGHDTVSWYQQALGQGPQFIFQYYEEEERQRGNFPDRFSGHQFPNYSSELNVNALLLGDSALYLCASSWGQFSNQPQHFGDGTRLSIL.

The gene calls are TRBV7-9 and TRBJ2-7, with 7 bases aligning to TRBD1. CDR1 is SEHNR, CDR2 FQNEAQ, per germline (reference sequence). CDR3 size: 16 residues. V lost 5 bases, J lost 2 bases, and 12 bases stayed unmatched. This CDR3 reads CASSPNRGRMTYEQYF. DNA of the CDR3: TGTGCCAGCAGCCCGAATAGGGGGCGGATGACCTACGAGCAGTACTTC.

The chain links TRBV4-3 to TRBJ2-6; 9 positions match TRBD1. Germline trimming cut 4 bases from V and 3 bases from J; bases unmatched to any gene: 10. CDR3 length: 18 residues. Germline V gives CDR1 LGHNA, CDR2 YSLEER. The CDR3 reads CASSRGSDRGYGANVLTF. As DNA, the CDR3 is TGCGCCAGCAGCCGGGGATCGGACAGGGGATATGGGGCCAACGTCCTGACTTTC.

This clonotype was seen repeatedly, ten times or more. The chain is built from TRBV29-1 and TRBJ2-7; TRBD1 might be the D (6 bases). The CDR3 is made up of 14 amino acids. The germline V gene encodes CDR1 SQVTM and CDR2 ANQGSEA. With 4 bases removed from V and 0 bases from J, the gap between germline ends came to 13 bases. CDR3 region: CSVVGALSSYEQYF. CDR3 in DNA: TGCAGCGTTGTGGGGGCCTTGAGCTCCTACGAGCAGTACTTC.

This clonotype was observed a handful of times. The chain carries TRBV7-2 and TRBJ2-7; TRBD2 matches at 12 bases. The germline gives CDR1 SGHTA, CDR2 FQGNSA. This CDR3 is 16 amino acids long. V trimming: 0 bases; J trimming: 3 bases; junction bases outside the gene matches: 3. This CDR3 reads CASSLAATSGSYEQYF. The CDR3, as DNA: TGTGCCAGCAGCTTAGCAGCGACTAGCGGGAGCTACGAGCAGTACTTC.

Ten or more counts support this clonotype. This CDR3 reads CAISDGASALYSTDTQYF. CDR3 DNA sequence: TGTGCCATCAGTGATGGGGCATCCGCACTGTATAGCACAGATACGCAGTATTTT. The V call is TRBV10-3, the J call TRBJ2-3; possibly TRBD1 for D (5 bases). With 3 bases removed from V and 0 bases from J, the gap between germline ends came to 19 bases. Germline-derived CDR1 and CDR2 are ENHRY and SYGVKD. CDR3 length: 18 amino acids.

This clonotype appeared many times. The genes are TRBV29-1 and TRBJ1-2, with unresolved D. This CDR3 region has 14 residues. The ends were cut back, 8 bases at V and 5 bases at J, with 21 bases in the middle. Germline V CDR1 and CDR2: SQVTM, ANQGSEA. As DNA, the CDR3 is TGCAGCTTTAGTGATCCGGAGTATTATTATGGCTACACCTTC. The encoded protein is CSFSDPEYYYGYTF.

The chain uses TRBV10-3 and TRBJ1-1; D may be TRBD1 (6 bases). Germline V CDR1 and CDR2: ENHRY, SYGVKD. V was shortened by 2 bases and J by 5 bases, with 9 bases between the two germline ends. There are 13 residues in the CDR3. CDR3 residues: CAISEQGQTEAFF. CDR3 coding DNA: TGTGCCATCAGTGAGCAGGGGCAGACTGAAGCTTTCTTT.

This sequence joins TRBV6-1 and TRBJ2-3; maybe TRBD1 (6 bases). The germline CDR1 and CDR2 sequences are MNHNS and SASEGT. V gave up 7 bases and J gave up 2 bases, with 13 bases separating them. The CDR3 has 14 residues. The CDR3 sequence is CASKPGQPTDTQYF. In DNA, the CDR3 is TGTGCCAGCAAGCCGGGACAACCCACAGATACGCAGTATTTT.

There are many counts of this clonotype. The gene calls are TRBV20-1 and TRBJ2-2, with D possibly TRBD2 on 5 matching bases. Per the germline V gene, CDR1 is DFQATT and CDR2 is SNEGSKA (reference sequence). Trimming pared 3 bases from V and 6 bases from J, leaving 11 bases between. The CDR3 loop spans 13 amino acids. For the CDR3, the DNA is TGCAGTGCTAGTCGGTTCGGGGCCGGGGAGCTGTTTTTT. Residues: CSASRFGAGELFF.

This clonotype was recorded at least ten times. V and J are TRBV29-1 and TRBJ2-7; 9 positions match TRBD1. Germline CDR1 and CDR2: SQVTM and ANQGSEA. The CDR3 loop spans 13 amino acids. Unmatched junction bases numbered 9, after V lost 6 bases and J lost 6 bases. The CDR3 is CSVERDRDSEQYF. The DNA of the CDR3 is TGCAGCGTGGAAAGGGACAGGGACTCCGAGCAGTACTTC.

This clonotype was found many times. The V and J genes are TRBV5-5 and TRBJ2-5, with a weak D call TRBD2 (6 bases). The CDR3 is 15 residues long. V dropped 5 bases and J dropped 5 bases, with 19 bases sitting between them. The germline V gene has CDR1 SGHKS and CDR2 YYEKEE (reference sequence). Written as DNA, the CDR3 is TGTGCCAGCAGACGGCGCGGGATGGGGTCGGAGACCCAGTACTTC. Translating gives CASRRRGMGSETQYF.

This clonotype was detected many times. The chain uses TRBV29-1 and TRBJ2-7; D is unresolved. The length of the CDR3 is 12 residues. The V end was cut by 4 bases, the J end by 1 base, with 8 bases between. Germline CDR1 reads SQVTM; CDR2 reads ANQGSEA. CDR3 sequence reads: CSVGTHSYEQYF. CDR3 sequence (DNA): TGCAGCGTTGGAACACATTCCTACGAGCAGTACTTC.

This clonotype came up many times. V and J are TRBV29-1 and TRBJ2-2, with 9 nucleotides matching TRBD1. The length of the CDR3 is 19 residues. Trimming took 2 bases from V and 0 from J; bases not matched to a gene: 13. From germline, CDR1 is SQVTM and CDR2 ANQGSEA. DNA of the CDR3: TGCAGCGTTGAATTGCGACCCGGGACAGGGATGACGAACACCGGGGAGCTGTTTTTT. This sequence encodes CSVELRPGTGMTNTGELFF.

This clonotype was picked up many times. This sequence joins TRBV10-3 and TRBJ2-3; no clear D. This CDR3 has 15 residues. Deletions cut 0 bases from V and 0 bases from J, with 7 bases between. Germline assignment: CDR1 ENHRY and CDR2 SYGVKD. The DNA for the CDR3 is TGTGCCATCAGTGAGTCGATGTCTAGCACAGATACGCAGTATTTT. Encoded protein: CAISESMSSTDTQYF.

This clonotype was detected many times. The chain links TRBV29-1 to TRBJ2-5; 10 bases map to TRBD1. The CDR3 totals 12 residues. Germline V gives CDR1 SQVTM, CDR2 ANQGSEA. Trimming cost V 6 bases and J 4 bases; bases outside gene matches: 2. Here the CDR3 DNA reads TGCAGCGTGGGGACAGGGGCAGAGACCCAGTACTTC. Amino acid sequence: CSVGTGAETQYF.

On this clonotype: A much larger clonotype is one base distant, so this may be a read error. V usage is TRBV4-1 and J usage is TRBJ2-3, with unresolved D. Looked up from germline, CDR1 is MGHRA and CDR2 is YSYEKL. This CDR3 is 13 amino acids long. This chain's CDR3 is CASSRTITDTQNF. The CDR3, as DNA: TGCGCCAGCAGTCGTACCATTACAGATACGCAGAATTTT.

This clonotype occurred many times. The chain is built from TRBV10-3 and TRBJ2-2; no definite D call. Looked up from germline, CDR1 is ENHRY and CDR2 is SYGVKD. Trimming took 0 bases from V and 9 from J, leaving 11 bases between them. This CDR3 region has 14 residues. The CDR3 bases are TGTGCCATCAGTGAGTCCGGCAGTGTCCGGGAGCTGTTTTTT. It is translated as CAISESGSVRELFF.

The chain links TRBV4-2 to TRBJ2-7; 9 bases match TRBD2. In germline, CDR1 is LGHNA, CDR2 YNFKEQ. CDR3 size: 15 residues. After removal of 10 bases from V and 5 bases from J, the junction contained 15 bases not matched to a gene. CDR3 in amino acids: CAMGPGREGRDEQYF. CDR3 DNA sequence: TGTGCCATGGGCCCCGGGCGGGAGGGCCGAGACGAGCAGTACTTC.

This clonotype was detected ten times or more. V and J are TRBV7-2 and TRBJ2-7; perhaps D is TRBD1 or TRBD2 (5 bases each). With 1 base removed from V and 6 bases from J, the gap between germline ends came to 13 bases. The CDR3 consists of 14 residues. Germline CDR1 is SGHTA and CDR2 is FQGNSA. The CDR3 DNA sequence: TGTGCCAGCAGCTTAGTTGGGACGGTGGGCGAGCAGTACTTC. This gives the protein CASSLVGTVGEQYF.

This rearrangement joins TRBV19 to TRBJ2-2; TRBD1 might be the D (7 bases). This CDR3 is 15 amino acids long. In germline, CDR1 is LNHDA, CDR2 SQIVND (reference sequence). V lost 6 bases and J 3 bases, leaving 14 bases between the germline ends. Written as DNA, the CDR3 is TGTGCCAGTAGCGAGACAGGGAGGTACACCGGGGAGCTGTTTTTT. Residues: CASSETGRYTGELFF.

Many counts were recorded for this clonotype. The chain carries TRBV5-1 and TRBJ2-2; D not certain. Trimming stripped 4 bases from V and 6 bases from J, with 13 bases between. Germline V gene sequence: CDR1 SGHRS, CDR2 YFSETQ. The CDR3 runs to 14 residues. CDR3 coding DNA: TGCGCCAGCAGCACCCTGACCCGGGCCGGGGAGCTGTTTTTT. The encoded protein is CASSTLTRAGELFF.

This clonotype was seen at least ten times. This chain joins TRBV12-3 or TRBV12-4 and TRBJ1-2, with 9 bases matching TRBD1. V lost 6 bases and J lost 6; bases outside the gene matches: 8. The CDR3 sequence is 14 residues long. The CDR3 here is CASSIRRTGDGYTF. In nucleotides, the CDR3 is TGTGCCAGCAGCATAAGGCGGACAGGGGATGGCTACACCTTC.

This clonotype was detected ten times or more. This sequence joins TRBV20-1 and TRBJ2-7; 11 bases agree with TRBD2. Germline V gives CDR1 DFQATT, CDR2 SNEGSKA (reference sequence). This CDR3 has 14 amino acids. Germline trimming cut 6 bases from V and 6 bases from J; bases unmatched to any gene: 10. The CDR3 is CSAELAGGLGEQYF. The CDR3 region has the DNA TGCAGTGCCGAGCTAGCGGGAGGTCTTGGCGAGCAGTACTTC.

This clonotype came up many times. J is TRBJ2-2 and V is TRBV20-1; 9 nucleotides line up with TRBD2. Germline loops: CDR1 DFQATT, CDR2 SNEGSKA (reference sequence). After removal of 1 base from V and 1 base from J, the junction contained 1 base not matched to a gene. The CDR3 is 15 amino acids. The CDR3 region is CSARGLAENTGELFF. In DNA, the CDR3 is TGCAGTGCTAGAGGACTAGCGGAGAACACCGGGGAGCTGTTTTTT.

Ten or more counts support this clonotype. The chain links TRBV3-1 to TRBJ2-2; no clear D. V was cut by 0 bases and J by 3 bases, with 11 bases left in between. The CDR3 is 16 amino acids. The germline V gene has CDR1 LGHDT and CDR2 YNNKEL (reference sequence). The CDR3 sequence is CASSQEKGPYTGELFF. The DNA for the CDR3 is TGTGCCAGCAGCCAAGAGAAAGGGCCCTACACCGGGGAGCTGTTTTTT.

This clonotype has a count of ten or more. The chain has TRBV7-9 and TRBJ2-4, with D uncertain. CDR1 is SEHNR and CDR2 is FQNEAQ in the germline V gene (reference sequence). Trimming stripped 6 bases from V and 4 bases from J, with 10 bases between. This CDR3 has 13 amino acids. CDR3 residues: CASSSQLKNIQYF. Written as DNA, the CDR3 is TGTGCCAGCAGTTCACAGCTTAAAAACATTCAGTACTTC. The full variable domain, its missing parts supplied by reference TRBV7-9 and TRBJ2-4, is DTGVSQNPRHKITKRGQNVTFRCDPISEHNRLYWYRQTLGQGPEFLTYFQNEAQLEKSRLLSDRFSAERPKGSFSTLEIQRTEQGDSAMYLCASSSQLKNIQYFGAGTRLSVL.

This clonotype showed up many times. DNA of the CDR3: TGTGCCAGCAGCCAAGATCTTTGGGGGACGATATCTAGGGAATCTGAGCAGTTCTTC. The encoded protein is CASSQDLWGTISRESEQFF. The rearrangement joins TRBV4-2 to TRBJ2-1, with D tentatively TRBD1 or TRBD2 (5 bases each). CDR3 size: 19 residues. Trimming took off 0 bases at V and 9 bases at J, with 27 bases between the two ends. Germline CDR1 and CDR2: LGHNA and YNFKEQ.